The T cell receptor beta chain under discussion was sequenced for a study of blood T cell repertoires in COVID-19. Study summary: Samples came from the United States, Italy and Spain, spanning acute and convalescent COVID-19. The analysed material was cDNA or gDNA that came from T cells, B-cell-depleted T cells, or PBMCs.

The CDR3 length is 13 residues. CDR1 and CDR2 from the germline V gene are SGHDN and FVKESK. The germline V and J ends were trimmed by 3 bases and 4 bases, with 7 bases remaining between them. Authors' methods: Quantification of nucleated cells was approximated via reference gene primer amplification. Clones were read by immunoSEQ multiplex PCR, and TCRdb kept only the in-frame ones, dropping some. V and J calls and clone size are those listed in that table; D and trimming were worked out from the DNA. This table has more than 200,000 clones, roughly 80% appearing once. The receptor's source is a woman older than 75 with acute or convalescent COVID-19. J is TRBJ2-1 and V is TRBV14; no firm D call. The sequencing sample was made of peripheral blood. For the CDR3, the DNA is TGTGCCAGCAGCCAGATACGGTACAATGAGCAGTTCTTC. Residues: CASSQIRYNEQFF. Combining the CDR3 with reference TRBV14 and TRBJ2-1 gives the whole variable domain EAGVTQFPSHSVIEKGQTVTLRCDPISGHDNLYWYRRVMGKEIKFLLHFVKESKQDESGMPNNRFLAERTGGTYSTLKVQPAELEDSGVYFCASSQIRYNEQFFGPGTRLTVL.